Listed here are 12 T cell receptor beta chains from one sample, sequenced in a study of T cell responses to AZD1222 COVID-19 vaccine. Some clones are missing from TCRdb's copy, which holds only in-frame ones; the method was immunoSEQ multiplex PCR. The sample gives 120,000 or so clones, roughly 84% of which show up once; about 1.2% is in the top ten. This specimen was peripheral blood, taken on day 0 of AZD1222 vaccination. Source of these receptors: an adult in good health.

CDR3: CASTLTSGGAGETQYF. CDR3 coding DNA: TGTGCCAGCACCCTGACTAGCGGGGGGGCTGGAGAGACCCAGTACTTC. The J gene is TRBJ2-5, the V gene TRBV2; 14 nucleotides line up with TRBD2. Trimming cost V 7 bases and J 4 bases; bases outside gene matches: 8. The CDR3 has 16 amino acids. The germline V gene encodes CDR1 SNHLY and CDR2 FYNNEI.

V usage is TRBV10-3 and J usage is TRBJ1-1, with a weak D call TRBD1 (5 bases). The CDR3 loop spans 14 amino acids. Germline lookup yields CDR1 ENHRY and CDR2 SYGVKD. Trimming stripped 6 bases from V and 1 base from J, with 12 bases between. The CDR3 protein is CAIRSRDPNTEAFF. The CDR3 DNA sequence: TGTGCCATCAGGTCCCGGGACCCGAACACTGAAGCTTTCTTT.

This clone appeared a single time. The chain combines TRBV10-3 with TRBJ2-1; 9 positions match TRBD2. The CDR3 is 15 amino acids. With 4 bases clipped from V and 1 base from J, the junction kept 2 bases outside the gene matches. Germline assignment: CDR1 ENHRY and CDR2 SYGVKD. The CDR3: CAISGGGDSYNEQFF. CDR3 nucleotides: TGTGCCATCAGTGGCGGGGGGGATTCCTACAATGAGCAGTTCTTC.

V usage is TRBV7-9 and J usage is TRBJ1-1; D is unresolved. The CDR3 runs 15 residues. The V and J ends lost 1 base and 1 base respectively, with 10 bases between them. Germline V gene data show CDR1 as SEHNR and CDR2 as FQNEAQ (reference sequence). The CDR3 spells CASSLVPSRNTEAFF. Written as DNA, the CDR3 is TGTGCCAGCAGCTTAGTTCCCAGTAGGAACACTGAAGCTTTCTTT.

The gene calls are TRBV4-3 and TRBJ2-7; tentative D call: TRBD1 (5 bases). The V end was cut by 0 bases, the J end by 0 bases, with 9 bases between. The CDR3 is 15 amino acids. Per the germline V gene, CDR1 is LGHNA and CDR2 is YSLEER. DNA for the CDR3: TGCGCCAGCAGCCAAGAGACAGTCCTCTCCTACGAGCAGTACTTC. Its protein product is CASSQETVLSYEQYF.

The V call is TRBV3-1 (or the pseudogene TRBV3-2), the J call TRBJ1-2; the D gene is possibly TRBD1 (5 bases). V was clipped by 8 bases and J by 3 bases, with 19 bases between them. This CDR3 is 15 amino acids long. Germline assignment: CDR1 LGHDT and CDR2 YNNKEL (reference sequence). The CDR3 DNA sequence: TGTGCCAGCCACAAGCGAGGCCAGGGAGACTATGGCTACACCTTC. Protein sequence: CASHKRGQGDYGYTF.

The chain uses TRBV19 and TRBJ1-1, with 9 bases matching TRBD1. Germline loops: CDR1 LNHDA, CDR2 SQIVND (reference sequence). The V gene end was trimmed by 6 bases and the J gene end by 5 bases; junction bases not matched to a gene: 7. CDR3 length: 14 residues. The CDR3 region has the DNA TGTGCCAGTAGCCCTGGGACAGGGAGAACTGAAGCTTTCTTT. Its translation is CASSPGTGRTEAFF.

The chain uses TRBV10-3 and TRBJ1-1; D is ambiguous. The CDR3 is made up of 15 amino acids. The germline V gene encodes CDR1 ENHRY and CDR2 SYGVKD. The V and J ends lost 3 bases and 5 bases respectively, with 16 bases between them. The CDR3 sequence: CAISDPEERRTEAFF. As DNA, the CDR3 is TGTGCCATCAGTGACCCTGAGGAGCGACGGACTGAAGCTTTCTTT.

The DNA for the CDR3 is TGTGCCAGCGAAGGTGGGTCGGGGCAGTACTTC. Protein product: CASEGGSGQYF. This sequence joins TRBV19 and TRBJ2-7; D uncertain. CDR3 length equals 11 residues. Germline V gene data show CDR1 as LNHDA and CDR2 as SQIVND (reference sequence). Trimming left V 9 bases short and J 9 bases short, with 15 bases between.

The rearrangement uses TRBV27 and TRBJ2-7; 10 nucleotides match TRBD2. The ends lost 2 bases at V and 2 bases at J; junction bases unmatched: 3. In germline, CDR1 is MNHEY, CDR2 SMNVEV (reference sequence). The CDR3 has 15 amino acids. The CDR3 bases are TGTGCCAGCAGTTTAGTAGCGGGGGGCACCTACGAGCAGTACTTC. It yields the protein CASSLVAGGTYEQYF.

J is TRBJ2-1 and V is TRBV7-2; no reliable D call. Germline CDR1 SGHTA, CDR2 FQGNSA. This CDR3 is 11 amino acids long. Trimming cost V 5 bases and J 12 bases, with 11 bases left between them. The CDR3 nucleotides are TGTGCCAGCAGCCTAAAGGTGGCGCAGTTCTTC. The encoded protein is CASSLKVAQFF.

The chain employs TRBV4-3 and TRBJ1-3; unclear D gene. The CDR3 is 16 residues long. The germline V and J ends were trimmed by 0 bases and 0 bases, with 9 bases remaining between them. CDR1 and CDR2 (germline): LGHNA, YSLEER. The CDR3 DNA follows: TGCGCCAGCAGCCAAGATGCAGGTAGCTCTGGAAACACCATATATTTT. This sequence encodes CASSQDAGSSGNTIYF.